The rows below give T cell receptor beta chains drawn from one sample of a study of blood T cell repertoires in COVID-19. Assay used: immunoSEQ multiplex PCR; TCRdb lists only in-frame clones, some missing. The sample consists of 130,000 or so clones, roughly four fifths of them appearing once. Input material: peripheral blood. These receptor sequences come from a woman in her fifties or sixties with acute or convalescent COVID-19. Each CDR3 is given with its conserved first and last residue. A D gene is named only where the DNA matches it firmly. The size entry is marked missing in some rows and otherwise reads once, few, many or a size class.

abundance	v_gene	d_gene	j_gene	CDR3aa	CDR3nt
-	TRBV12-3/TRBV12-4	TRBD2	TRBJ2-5	CASSLGGVETQYF	TGTGCCAGCAGTTTGGGAGGGGTGGAGACCCAGTACTTC
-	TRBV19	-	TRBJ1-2	CAGGGAGYGYTF	TGTGCCGGTGGGGGAGCGGGCTATGGCTACACCTTC
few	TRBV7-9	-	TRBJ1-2	CASSPNPGYGYTF	TGTGCCAGCAGCCCTAACCCGGGGTATGGCTACACCTTC
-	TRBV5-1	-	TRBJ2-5	CASSLTGTKETQYF	TGCGCCAGCAGCTTGACAGGAACTAAAGAGACCCAGTACTTC
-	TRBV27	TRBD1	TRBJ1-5	CASSLTGGRQPQHF	TGTGCCAGCAGTCTAACAGGGGGCCGCCAGCCCCAGCATTTT
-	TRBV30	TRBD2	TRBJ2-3	CASTDFGLAGGPGTDTQYF	TGTGCCTCTACCGACTTTGGACTAGCGGGGGGGCCAGGGACAGATACGCAGTATTTT
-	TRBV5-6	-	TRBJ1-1	CASSFGNTEAFF	TGTGCCAGCAGCTTCGGGAACACTGAAGCTTTCTTT
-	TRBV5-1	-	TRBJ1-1	CASRDNMNTEAFF	TGCGCCAGCCGTGATAACATGAACACTGAAGCTTTCTTT
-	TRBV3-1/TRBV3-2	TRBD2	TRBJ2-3	CASSLLAGSSDTQYF	TGTGCCAGCAGCCTTCTAGCGGGGTCTTCAGATACGCAGTATTTT
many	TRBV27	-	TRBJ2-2	CASSLLGGRPSTGELFF	TGTGCCAGCAGTTTACTCGGGGGACGGCCCAGCACCGGGGAGCTGTTTTTT
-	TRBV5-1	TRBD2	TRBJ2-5	CASSDGLAGGPETQYF	TGCGCCAGCAGCGACGGACTAGCGGGGGGGCCGGAGACCCAGTACTTC
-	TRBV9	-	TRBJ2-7	CASSVDSQGREQYF	TGTGCCAGCAGCGTAGACTCCCAGGGCCGGGAGCAGTACTTC
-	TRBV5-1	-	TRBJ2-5	CASSRSQETQYF	TGCGCCAGCAGCCGGAGCCAAGAGACCCAGTACTTC
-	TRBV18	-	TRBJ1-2	CASSPRGRVYGYTF	TGTGCCAGCTCACCACGTGGGAGGGTTTATGGCTACACCTTC
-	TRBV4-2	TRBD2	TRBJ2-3	CASNSGGGTDTQYF	TGTGCCAGCAATAGCGGGGGAGGTACAGATACGCAGTATTTT
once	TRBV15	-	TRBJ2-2	CATSRDSGDLKGATGELFF	TGTGCCACCAGCAGAGATTCAGGGGACTTGAAGGGGGCTACCGGGGAGCTGTTTTTT
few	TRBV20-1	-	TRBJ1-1	CSARENTEAFF	TGCAGTGCCCGGGAGAACACTGAAGCTTTCTTT
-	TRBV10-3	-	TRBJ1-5	CAISESTKPQHF	TGTGCCATCAGTGAGTCGACAAAGCCCCAGCATTTT
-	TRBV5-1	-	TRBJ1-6	CASSLGSGSGSPLHF	TGCGCCAGCAGCTTAGGTTCGGGGTCGGGATCACCCCTCCACTTT
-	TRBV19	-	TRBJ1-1	CASSIIPHGIDANTEAFF	TGTGCCAGTAGTATCATCCCCCACGGGATAGACGCGAACACTGAAGCTTTCTTT
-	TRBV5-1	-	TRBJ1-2	CASGPTGWENGYTF	TGCGCCAGCGGGCCGACAGGCTGGGAAAACGGCTACACCTTC
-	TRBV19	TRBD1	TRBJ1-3	CASSTGTGSGNTIYF	TGTGCCAGTAGTACCGGGACAGGGTCAGGAAACACCATATATTTT
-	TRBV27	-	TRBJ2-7	CASSLFLTGTYEQYF	TGTGCCAGCAGTCTGTTCTTAACAGGGACCTACGAGCAGTACTTC
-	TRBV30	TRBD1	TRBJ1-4	CASSQGNEKLFF	TGTGCCTCGTCACAGGGGAATGAAAAACTGTTTTTT
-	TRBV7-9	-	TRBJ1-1	CASSLAGTLSEAFF	TGTGCCAGCAGCTTAGCGGGGACACTTAGTGAAGCTTTCTTT